The clone carrying this TCR beta chain was picked up many times. The target antigen is unknown. These data belong to a study of T-cell reconstitution after alpha-beta-depleted transplantation in children. General study findings and limits: Expanded clones from the graft, numbering several hundred, reportedly supplied alpha-beta T cells about two months after transplant. Once a year had passed after transplant, T-cell counts and diversity came mostly from newly produced T cells.

TCRbeta library construction was performed incorporating unique molecular identifiers. TCRdb re-called the PCR reads through MiXCR, storing one row per CDR3 protein. The sample has about 300,000 distinct CDR3 sequences; 7.5% to 9% are singletons. CDR3 length: 15 residues. V gave up 4 bases and J gave up 5 bases; unmatched junction bases: 8. The receptor's source is a female patient aged 2-9 years who had a stem cell transplant for Fanconi anemia, so the T cells may come from the graft donor. This sample comprised peripheral blood, obtained 360 days after TCRalphabeta/CD19-depleted stem cell transplant. J is TRBJ2-1 and V is TRBV12-3 or TRBV12-4; TRBD1 aligns across 7 bases. CDR3 nucleotide sequence: TGTGCCAGCAGTTCTCTTCCCGGGACAGACAATGAGCAGTTCTTC. It is translated as CASSSLPGTDNEQFF.